This TCR beta chain was documented in a study of T cells after yellow fever vaccination. TCRdb itself ran the 5' RACE reads through MiXCR, one entry per CDR3 protein. The sample has some 300,000 distinct CDR3 sequences, approximately 10% seen once; the top ten hold over 3%. The CDR3 sequence is 16 residues long. CDR1 SGHAT and CDR2 FQNNGV come from the germline V gene. J lost 4 bases, V lost 2 bases, and 4 bases had no gene match. This sample comprised CD4+ T cells sorted from PBMCs, obtained 5 days after the yellow fever booster vaccination. This rearrangement joins TRBV11-2 to TRBJ2-1, with 11 bases fitting TRBD2. The origin of this receptor is a man aged 18-30 years who received the YFV17D yellow fever vaccine. In nucleotides, the CDR3 is TGTGCCAGCAGCTTAATAGCGGGGGGGCAGTACAATGAGCAGTTCTTC. It translates to CASSLIAGGQYNEQFF.